The 5 T cell receptor beta chains given below trace back to one sample, sequenced in a study of control samples from healthy donors and cancer patients. The table came from immunoSEQ multiplex PCR; TCRdb's copy has only in-frame clones and leaves some out. This sample carries roughly 170,000 clones, 88% of them seen once, and the ten largest clones take 4% to 6%. The sample comprised blood. These receptors came from a woman in her twenties or thirties in good health.

This clone was detected only once. CDR3 sequence (DNA): TGTGCCAGCAGCTCGGTAGCGGGAGTTAAGTACGAGCAGTACTTC. Its protein product is CASSSVAGVKYEQYF. J is TRBJ2-7 and V is TRBV7-2; 9 nucleotides match TRBD2. The V gene end was trimmed by 4 bases and the J gene end by 4 bases; junction bases not matched to a gene: 8. The CDR3 sequence is 15 residues long. Germline lookup yields CDR1 SGHTA and CDR2 FQGNSA.

The chain carries TRBV4-1 and TRBJ1-1; perhaps TRBD1 as D (5 bases). This CDR3 contains 14 residues. The V gene's germline CDR1 is MGHRA and CDR2 YSYEKL. Trimming stripped 1 base from V and 11 bases from J, with 17 bases between. CDR3 in DNA: TGCGCCAGCAGCCAAGTCCGAGGGGAACAGTATGCTTTCTTT. It is translated as CASSQVRGEQYAFF.

V gene TRBV3-1 (or the pseudogene TRBV3-2) combines with J gene TRBJ1-6; 9 nucleotides line up with TRBD1. CDR1 and CDR2 (germline): LGHDT, YNNKEL (reference sequence). V lost 1 base to trimming and J lost 3 bases; unmatched junction nucleotides: 1. There are 16 residues in the CDR3. The CDR3 here is CASSQGGQGYNSPLHF. The CDR3 nucleotides read TGTGCCAGCAGCCAAGGGGGACAGGGCTATAATTCACCCCTCCACTTT.

The chain combines TRBV6-5 with TRBJ1-1, with no clear D. The germline CDR1 and CDR2 sequences are MNHEY and SVGAGI. The CDR3 has 13 residues. Deletions cut 3 bases from V and 0 bases from J, with 5 bases between. The CDR3 spells CASSYQLNTEAFF. CDR3 nucleotide sequence: TGTGCCAGCAGTTATCAGTTGAACACTGAAGCTTTCTTT.

The chain links TRBV11-3 to TRBJ2-7; D may be TRBD2 (5 bases). V was shortened by 3 bases and J by 6 bases, with 18 bases between the two germline ends. Germline V CDR1 and CDR2: SGHNT, YENEEA. The CDR3 loop spans 15 amino acids. The CDR3 region is CASSFHLSRDGEQYF. The CDR3 nucleotides read TGTGCCAGCAGCTTTCATTTGTCGAGGGATGGCGAGCAGTACTTC.